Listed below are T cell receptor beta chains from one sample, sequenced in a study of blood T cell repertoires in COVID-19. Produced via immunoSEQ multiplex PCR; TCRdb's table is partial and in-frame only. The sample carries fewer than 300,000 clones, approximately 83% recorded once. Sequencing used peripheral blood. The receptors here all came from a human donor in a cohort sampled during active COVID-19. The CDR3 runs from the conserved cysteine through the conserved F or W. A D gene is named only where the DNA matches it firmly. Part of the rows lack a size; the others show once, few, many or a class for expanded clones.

CDR3 DNA: TGTGCCAGCAGCCAAGGGTCTGGACTTCTCTACGAGCAGTACTTC; CDR3 protein: CASSQGSGLLYEQYF; clone size: once; J gene: TRBJ2-7; D gene: .; V gene: TRBV3-1/TRBV3-2; CDR3 length: 15
CDR3 DNA: TGCAGTAGCACTAGCGGGGGGCCGACTTTCTTC; CDR3 protein: CSSTSGGPTFF; clone size: .; J gene: TRBJ2-1; D gene: TRBD2; V gene: TRBV20-1; CDR3 length: 11
CDR3 DNA: TGTGCCAGCAGCCAAGACAGGACAACTAATGAAAAACTGTTTTTT; CDR3 protein: CASSQDRTTNEKLFF; clone size: .; J gene: TRBJ1-4; D gene: .; V gene: TRBV14; CDR3 length: 15
CDR3 DNA: TGTGCCAGCAGCCTACAAGCAGGGAAGACAGATACGCAGTATTTT; CDR3 protein: CASSLQAGKTDTQYF; clone size: .; J gene: TRBJ2-3; D gene: .; V gene: TRBV6-2/TRBV6-3; CDR3 length: 15
CDR3 DNA: TGTGCCTGTAGCGGGAGTTACACCGGGGAGCTGTTTTTT; CDR3 protein: CACSGSYTGELFF; clone size: .; J gene: TRBJ2-2; D gene: TRBD2; V gene: TRBV6-5; CDR3 length: 13
CDR3 DNA: TGTGCCAGCAGCTTTCTGGCGGGAGGGCCGACAGATACGCAGTATTTT; CDR3 protein: CASSFLAGGPTDTQYF; clone size: .; J gene: TRBJ2-3; D gene: TRBD2; V gene: TRBV7-9; CDR3 length: 16
CDR3 DNA: TGTGCCAGCAGCCAAGAACGTCTAGCGGTAATAAGCTCCTACAATGAGCAGTTCTTC; CDR3 protein: CASSQERLAVISSYNEQFF; clone size: .; J gene: TRBJ2-1; D gene: TRBD2; V gene: TRBV3-1/TRBV3-2; CDR3 length: 19
CDR3 DNA: TGCGCCAGCAGCCTTGGAGCGGGAGGCACGAACACCGGGGAGCTGTTTTTT; CDR3 protein: CASSLGAGGTNTGELFF; clone size: .; J gene: TRBJ2-2; D gene: TRBD2; V gene: TRBV5-1; CDR3 length: 17
CDR3 DNA: TGTGCCAGCAGCTTAGACAGGGGTTATGAGCAGTTCTTC; CDR3 protein: CASSLDRGYEQFF; clone size: .; J gene: TRBJ2-1; D gene: TRBD1; V gene: TRBV7-8; CDR3 length: 13
CDR3 DNA: TGCGCCAGCAGCTTGATGACTAGCGGGAGGGGTAACGAGCAGTACTTC; CDR3 protein: CASSLMTSGRGNEQYF; clone size: .; J gene: TRBJ2-7; D gene: TRBD2; V gene: TRBV5-1; CDR3 length: 16
CDR3 DNA: TGTGCCAGCAGCTTAGGGCGGGGATGGGGAGGCTACACCTTC; CDR3 protein: CASSLGRGWGGYTF; clone size: .; J gene: TRBJ1-2; D gene: .; V gene: TRBV7-2; CDR3 length: 14
CDR3 DNA: TGTGCCAGCAGCCCCTATGGGCAGCCTAATGAAAAACTGTTTTTT; CDR3 protein: CASSPYGQPNEKLFF; clone size: .; J gene: TRBJ1-4; D gene: .; V gene: TRBV3-1/TRBV3-2; CDR3 length: 15
CDR3 DNA: TGTGCCAGCAGCTCACAGGCAGCGAGCTACGAGCAGTACTTC; CDR3 protein: CASSSQAASYEQYF; clone size: .; J gene: TRBJ2-7; D gene: .; V gene: TRBV3-1/TRBV3-2; CDR3 length: 14
CDR3 DNA: TGTGCCAGCAGCCAAGTCGACATGAACACTGAAGCTTTCTTT; CDR3 protein: CASSQVDMNTEAFF; clone size: few; J gene: TRBJ1-1; D gene: .; V gene: TRBV3-1/TRBV3-2; CDR3 length: 14
CDR3 DNA: TGTGCCAGTAGAGGACAGGGAGTTCAGCCCCAGCATTTT; CDR3 protein: CASRGQGVQPQHF; clone size: .; J gene: TRBJ1-5; D gene: TRBD1; V gene: TRBV19; CDR3 length: 13
CDR3 DNA: TGTGCCAGCGTACCAACCCATCTCACAGGGGGCAACACTGAAGCTTTCTTT; CDR3 protein: CASVPTHLTGGNTEAFF; clone size: .; J gene: TRBJ1-1; D gene: .; V gene: TRBV21-1; CDR3 length: 17
CDR3 DNA: TGTGCCAGCAGCCTTTCCGGGACAGGGTACAATGAGCAGTTCTTC; CDR3 protein: CASSLSGTGYNEQFF; clone size: .; J gene: TRBJ2-1; D gene: TRBD1; V gene: TRBV11-2; CDR3 length: 15
CDR3 DNA: TGTGCCAGTAACCTTGACGAGCTAGCGGAGCAGTTCTTC; CDR3 protein: CASNLDELAEQFF; clone size: .; J gene: TRBJ2-1; D gene: .; V gene: TRBV2; CDR3 length: 13
CDR3 DNA: TGTGCCAGTAGTGCCTTTACCGGACAGCCATATCAGCCCCAGCATTTT; CDR3 protein: CASSAFTGQPYQPQHF; clone size: .; J gene: TRBJ1-5; D gene: .; V gene: TRBV19; CDR3 length: 16
CDR3 DNA: TGTGCCAGTAATGGTGCGAAGATCCAGGGTTATGTTGGGAAAAACATTCAGTACTTC; CDR3 protein: CASNGAKIQGYVGKNIQYF; clone size: .; J gene: TRBJ2-4; D gene: .; V gene: TRBV19; CDR3 length: 19
CDR3 DNA: TGTGCCAGCAGTAAGAACAGGACCTCCTACGAGCAGTACTTC; CDR3 protein: CASSKNRTSYEQYF; clone size: .; J gene: TRBJ2-7; D gene: .; V gene: TRBV6-4; CDR3 length: 14
CDR3 DNA: TGTGCCAGCAGCCCACAGGCCATGAACACTGAAGCTTTCTTT; CDR3 protein: CASSPQAMNTEAFF; clone size: .; J gene: TRBJ1-1; D gene: .; V gene: TRBV7-8; CDR3 length: 14
CDR3 DNA: TGTGCCAGCAGTGAAAGGACAGGATACCCCTACGAGCAGTACTTC; CDR3 protein: CASSERTGYPYEQYF; clone size: .; J gene: TRBJ2-7; D gene: TRBD1; V gene: TRBV6-1; CDR3 length: 15
CDR3 DNA: TGTGCCATCGGGATTCAGCTTTGGGTCCTGACTTTC; CDR3 protein: CAIGIQLWVLTF; clone size: .; J gene: TRBJ2-6; D gene: .; V gene: TRBV6-5; CDR3 length: 12
CDR3 DNA: TGTGCCACCAGCAGTCGAGGAGTGACAGGGAATGAGCAGTTCTTC; CDR3 protein: CATSSRGVTGNEQFF; clone size: .; J gene: TRBJ2-1; D gene: TRBD1; V gene: TRBV15; CDR3 length: 15
CDR3 DNA: TGTGCCATCAGTGAGTCTCTTAGCAATCAGCCCCAGCATTTT; CDR3 protein: CAISESLSNQPQHF; clone size: .; J gene: TRBJ1-5; D gene: .; V gene: TRBV10-3; CDR3 length: 14
CDR3 DNA: TGTGCCTGGGACAGGGGGCATCGGGAGACCCAGTACTTC; CDR3 protein: CAWDRGHRETQYF; clone size: .; J gene: TRBJ2-5; D gene: TRBD1; V gene: TRBV30; CDR3 length: 13
CDR3 DNA: TGCAGCGTTGGGGTCCGACAGGGCCGAACTGAAGCTTTCTTT; CDR3 protein: CSVGVRQGRTEAFF; clone size: once; J gene: TRBJ1-1; D gene: TRBD1; V gene: TRBV29-1; CDR3 length: 14
CDR3 DNA: TGTGCCAGCTCGGGGACTACTACAGATACGCAGTATTTT; CDR3 protein: CASSGTTTDTQYF; clone size: .; J gene: TRBJ2-3; D gene: TRBD2; V gene: TRBV18; CDR3 length: 13